The sequence of this T cell receptor beta chain was determined in a study of blood T cell repertoires in COVID-19. On the study more broadly: Researchers got acute and convalescent COVID-19 samples from the United States, Italy and Spain. Sample material is recorded as cDNA or gDNA derived from T cells, B-cell-depleted T cells, or PBMCs.

CDR3 length: 14 residues. Germline assignment: CDR1 MDHEN and CDR2 SYDVKM. Trimming took 7 bases from V and 6 from J; bases not matched to a gene: 8. In the original processing: It was from reference gene primer amplification that nucleated cell counts were estimated. Using immunoSEQ multiplex PCR, the repertoire was profiled, and TCRdb retains in-frame clones only, with some absent. V, J and clone size derive from that table, while D and trimming were established from the DNA sequence. The sample has 85,000 to 100,000 clones, roughly 84% seen once. The sample consisted of peripheral blood. V and J are TRBV28 and TRBJ2-1, with 8 nucleotides matching TRBD2. The source is a woman in her sixties in a cohort sampled during active or convalescent COVID-19. CDR3: CASTLAGIFNEQFF. The CDR3 coding sequence is TGTGCCAGCACCCTAGCGGGCATCTTCAATGAGCAGTTCTTC.